What follows is one TCR beta chain and its context. Germline CDR1 and CDR2: SNHLY and FYNNEI. This CDR3 has 11 residues. V was clipped by 7 bases and J by 3 bases, with 7 bases between them. The data are from a study of blood T cell repertoires in COVID-19. For the study at large: Acute-phase and convalescent COVID-19 samples originated in the United States, Italy and Spain.

TCRdb's copy holds only in-frame clones and misses some; the assay was immunoSEQ multiplex PCR. The repertoire holds 120,000 or so clones, with under 85% as singletons. The V gene is TRBV2, the J gene TRBJ2-7; D uncertain. The clonotype comes from a man in his 60s with acute or convalescent COVID-19. Sequenced: peripheral blood. CDR3 amino acids: CASNSNYEQYF. CDR3 nucleotides: TGTGCCAGCAACTCGAACTACGAGCAGTACTTC.